Listed here are 27 T cell receptor beta chains from one sample, sequenced in a study of blood T cells in healthy people across ages (dated by TCRdb to 2013 to 2016). Library prep was done by 5' RACE. The instrument was an Illumina HiSeq 2500. A second PCR of 7 to 11 cycles was performed with a sample-barcoded 5' primer and a J-beta primer mix. TCRdb reran the public reads through fastp at Q25 and MiXCR, keeping productive beta chains. All rows with the same CDR3 protein become a single entry with the most common DNA and genes. Within this sample are approximately 400,000 distinct CDR3 sequences, with about 52% of them counted one time only. The leading ten clones occupy 50% to 65% of the sample. Sample: blood. Source of these receptors: a man aged 60 to 75 in good health.

This clonotype showed up just a few times. The chain is built from TRBV12-3 or TRBV12-4 and TRBJ1-6; 7 bases map to TRBD1. V gave up 6 bases and J gave up 5 bases; unmatched junction bases: 10. This CDR3 has 16 amino acids. CDR3 nucleotide sequence: TGTGCCAGCAGGCAGGGTTACAGGGGAGATAATTCACCCCTCCACTTT. This translates into CASRQGYRGDNSPLHF.

The rearrangement joins TRBV5-1 to TRBJ2-4; D may be TRBD1 (5 bases). The J call is doubtful: the DNA matches TRBJ2-7 better. CDR3 size: 15 residues. Germline CDR1 and CDR2: SGHRS and YFSETQ. The CDR3 reads CASSHMDKADYEQYF. Written as DNA, the CDR3 is TGCGCCAGCAGCCATATGGACAAGGCAGACTACGAGCAGTACTTC.

This chain joins TRBV19 and TRBJ2-3; unclear D gene. Germline V lookup: CDR1 LNHDA, CDR2 SQIVND (reference sequence). The V gene lost 5 bases and the J gene lost 2 bases, with 11 bases spanning the gap. CDR3 length equals 14 residues. The chain's CDR3 is CASSDGRTTDTQYF. The CDR3 bases are TGTGCCAGTAGTGACGGACGGACCACAGATACGCAGTATTTT.

V and J are TRBV30 and TRBJ1-1, with D possibly TRBD1 on 5 matching bases. This CDR3 contains 11 residues. V was pared by 8 bases and J by 6 bases, with 13 bases between. Germline CDR1 GTSNPN, CDR2 SVGIG (reference sequence). The CDR3 region is CAHQTGAEAFF. As DNA, the CDR3 is TGTGCCCACCAGACGGGGGCTGAAGCTTTCTTT. The full variable domain, in which reference TRBV30 and TRBJ1-1 provide the parts outside the CDR3, is SQTIHQWPATLVQPVGSPLSLECTVEGTSNPNLYWYRQAAGRGLQLLFYSVGIGQISSEVPQNLSASRPQDRQFILSSKKLLLSDSGFYLCAHQTGAEAFFGQGTRLTVV.

This clonotype has a count of ten or more. A read error may be the cause here, since a much bigger clone is one base away. This chain links TRBV2 with TRBJ2-5, with 9 nucleotides matching TRBD2. The CDR3 runs to 14 residues. With V trimmed by 6 bases and J by 2 bases, 4 bases remained unmatched. The V gene's germline CDR1 is SNHLY and CDR2 FYNNEI. CDR3 sequence (DNA): TGTGCCAGCAGGGCGGCGGGAGGGCAAGAGACCCAGTACTTC. This codes for CASRAAGGQETQYF. Combining the CDR3 with reference TRBV2 and TRBJ2-5 gives the whole variable domain EPEVTQTPSHQVTQMGQEVILRCVPISNHLYFYWYRQILGQKVEFLVSFYNNEISEKSEIFDDQFSVERPDGSNFTLKIRSTKLEDSAMYFCASRAAGGQETQYFGPGTRLLVL.

V and J are TRBV4-2 and TRBJ2-1; 10 nucleotides agree with TRBD2. CDR1 is LGHNA, CDR2 YNFKEQ, per germline. V gave up 0 bases and J gave up 2 bases; unmatched junction bases: 1. CDR3 length: 16 amino acids. The CDR3 loop is CASSQEGTSAYNEQFF. CDR3 bases: TGTGCCAGCAGCCAAGAGGGGACTAGCGCCTACAATGAGCAGTTCTTC.

Many counts were recorded for this clonotype. This may be a read error: a much more frequent sequence differs by one nucleotide. This chain connects TRBV6-2 or TRBV6-3 to TRBJ2-5, with 12 bases lining up with TRBD2. Looked up from germline, CDR1 is MNHEY and CDR2 is SVGEGT. V dropped 2 bases and J dropped 11; count of bases not matched to a gene: 9. The CDR3 sequence is 15 residues long. CDR3 in amino acids: CASSYLAGGLNEQYF. The CDR3 coding sequence is TGTGCCAGCAGTTACCTAGCGGGGGGGCTCAATGAGCAGTACTTC.

This clonotype was picked up one time. The rearrangement joins TRBV30 to TRBJ2-5; D gene ambiguous. The CDR3 is 15 residues long. Germline CDR1 is GTSNPN and CDR2 is SVGIG (reference sequence). V dropped 3 bases and J dropped 11 bases, with 25 bases sitting between them. The CDR3 region has the DNA TGTGCCTGGAGCTCCTTAGTTCAGACCCGTAATGAGCAGTACTTC. It encodes CAWSSLVQTRNEQYF.

V is TRBV29-1 and J is TRBJ2-3, with D possibly being TRBD2 (7 bases). The CDR3 length is 13 residues. V was shortened by 6 bases and J by 5 bases, with 15 bases between the two germline ends. Germline CDR1 SQVTM, CDR2 ANQGSEA. The CDR3 DNA sequence: TGCAGCGTCGCCAGGGGAGGGGGAGATACGCAGTATTTT. Encoded protein: CSVARGGGDTQYF.

This clonotype showed up just once. The chain links TRBV4-1 to TRBJ2-3, with TRBD2 matching 9 bases. Germline lookup yields CDR1 MGHRA and CDR2 YSYEKL. V gave up 4 bases and J gave up 0 bases; unmatched junction bases: 14. CDR3 length: 19 residues. The CDR3 DNA reads as TGCGCCAGCAGCCCCAGGCGGCTAGCGGGGCCTTCTAGCACAGATACGCAGTATTTT. Its translation: CASSPRRLAGPSSTDTQYF.

The chain is built from TRBV2 and TRBJ2-4, with a possible D match to TRBD2 (5 bases). The DNA matches TRBJ2-7 better at its end, which makes the J call doubtful. The CDR3 covers 12 residues. The germline V gene encodes CDR1 SNHLY and CDR2 FYNNEI. As DNA, the CDR3 is TGTGCCAGCATACACATGGAGGACGAGCAGTACTTC. This sequence encodes CASIHMEDEQYF.

V and J are TRBV30 and TRBJ1-1, with D tentatively TRBD1 (5 bases). The CDR3 loop spans 17 amino acids. Trimming shortened V by 0 bases and J by 6 bases, and 23 bases separated the two germline ends. CDR1 and CDR2 from the germline V gene are GTSNPN and SVGIG (reference sequence). The CDR3 loop is CAWSVFPGHNLNAEAFF. In nucleotides, the CDR3 is TGTGCCTGGAGTGTGTTTCCCGGACACAACTTAAACGCTGAAGCTTTCTTT. Full variable domain (remainder filled in from reference TRBV30 and TRBJ1-1): SQTIHQWPATLVQPVGSPLSLECTVEGTSNPNLYWYRQAAGRGLQLLFYSVGIGQISSEVPQNLSASRPQDRQFILSSKKLLLSDSGFYLCAWSVFPGHNLNAEAFFGQGTRLTVV.

The genes are TRBV28 and TRBJ1-4; weak D call: TRBD1 (5 bases). The CDR3 spans 16 residues. The germline V and J ends were trimmed by 7 bases and 2 bases, with 17 bases remaining between them. CDR1 is MDHEN, CDR2 SYDVKM, per germline. As DNA, the CDR3 is TGTGCCAGCACCCGGCTAGGGGATGCGACTAATGAAAAACTGTTTTTT. It codes for CASTRLGDATNEKLFF.

The rearrangement joins TRBV9 to TRBJ2-6; the D gene is possibly TRBD1 (5 bases). The CDR3 is 14 amino acids. V lost 3 bases to trimming and J lost 4 bases, with 8 bases between them. Germline V lookup: CDR1 SGDLS, CDR2 YYNGEE. In DNA, the CDR3 is TGTGCCAGCAGCGCGTGGGGCGGGGCCAACGTCCTGACTTTC. Protein sequence: CASSAWGGANVLTF.

This clonotype was recorded a few times. The rearrangement links TRBV4-3 to TRBJ2-4, with TRBD2 matching 9 bases. The V segment lost 3 bases and the J segment 6 bases; nucleotides outside the gene matches: 12. Germline-derived CDR1 and CDR2 are LGHNA and YSLEER. The CDR3 has 17 residues. CDR3 sequence: CASSHNLAGKRGNIQYF. CDR3 sequence (DNA): TGCGCCAGCAGCCATAACCTAGCGGGGAAACGGGGAAACATTCAGTACTTC.

Concerning this clonotype itself: It may be a read error: a sequence one base away is much more abundant. This sequence joins TRBV24-1 and TRBJ2-5, with D possibly matching TRBD1 (6 bases). Germline V gene data show CDR1 as KGHDR and CDR2 as SFDVKD. This CDR3 region has 16 residues. V dropped 5 bases and J dropped 1 base, with 16 bases sitting between them. CDR3 nucleotide sequence: TGTGCCACCAGTGGCCGAACCGGGACATTCCAAGAGACCCAGTACTTC. This codes for CATSGRTGTFQETQYF.

On this clonotype: An end of the junction differs from the germline gene, which may be a read error. The rearrangement links TRBV10-3 to TRBJ2-6, with 13 positions matching TRBD2. CDR1 is ENHRY and CDR2 is SYGVKD in the germline V gene. The CDR3 contains 18 residues. The CDR3 DNA reads as TGTGTCATCAGTCCTGGACTAGCGGGGGATGGTGGGGCCAACGTCCTGACTTTC. Translating gives CVISPGLAGDGGANVLTF.

This rearrangement joins TRBV4-2 to TRBJ1-2, with TRBD1 matching over 8 bases. CDR3 size: 15 residues. V dropped 4 bases and J dropped 5; count of bases not matched to a gene: 9. CDR1 LGHNA and CDR2 YNFKEQ come from the germline V gene. The CDR3 nucleotides read TGTGCCAGCAGCCCCCCGACAGGGGCTGAGTATGGCTACACCTTC. Protein sequence: CASSPPTGAEYGYTF.

The chain joins TRBV5-5 to TRBJ2-7; a possible D gene is TRBD1 (7 bases). The DNA end is a closer match to TRBJ2-5, so the J assignment may be wrong. CDR1 and CDR2 (germline): SGHKS, YYEKEE (reference sequence). The CDR3 is made up of 16 amino acids. The CDR3 here is CASTSGGTVNQETQYF. DNA of the CDR3: TGTGCCAGCACCTCTGGGGGGACAGTAAACCAAGAGACCCAGTACTTC.

This clonotype has just a few counts. The genes are TRBV7-2 and TRBJ2-7; 12 bases are a match to TRBD2. V was clipped by 2 bases and J by 5 bases; unmatched bases: 13. In germline, CDR1 is SGHTA, CDR2 FQGNSA. This CDR3 contains 18 residues. The CDR3 is CASSLKRSSGRASHEQYF. DNA for the CDR3: TGTGCCAGCAGCTTAAAGAGGTCTAGCGGGAGGGCCTCGCACGAGCAGTACTTC.

The DNA of the CDR3 is TGTGCCAGCAGCTTAGACCCGACAGGGACTTTCGAGCAGTACTTC. This encodes CASSLDPTGTFEQYF. This chain connects TRBV11-2 to TRBJ2-5, with D possibly matching TRBD1 (7 bases). The end of the DNA aligns better with TRBJ2-7, so the J call may be wrong. The CDR3 covers 15 residues. Looked up from germline, CDR1 is SGHAT and CDR2 is FQNNGV.

The gene calls are TRBV20-1 and TRBJ1-2; D gene ambiguous. The CDR3 contains 16 residues. Germline V CDR1 and CDR2: DFQATT, SNEGSKA (reference sequence). The ends were cut back, 3 bases at V and 4 bases at J, with 21 bases in the middle. The CDR3, as DNA: TGCAGTGCTAGCCCCGGAACCGTTACTGTTTTCTATGGCTACACCTTC. It specifies CSASPGTVTVFYGYTF.

This clonotype has more than one count but fewer than ten. V usage is TRBV27 and J usage is TRBJ2-1; 10 bases fit TRBD2. This CDR3 contains 13 residues. Trimming removed 7 bases from V and 7 bases from J; junction bases left unmatched: 4. The germline V gene has CDR1 MNHEY and CDR2 SMNVEV (reference sequence). CDR3 nucleotides: TGTGCCAGCAAGGATAGCGGGAGGAATGAGCAGTTCTTC. Translation: CASKDSGRNEQFF.

This clonotype was found once. It may be a read error: a sequence one base away is much more abundant. CDR3 sequence: CAWSVGGKVDTQYF. The DNA of the CDR3 is TGTGCCTGGAGTGTGGGCGGAAAGGTTGATACGCAGTATTTT. This rearrangement joins TRBV30 to TRBJ2-3; D gene ambiguous. This CDR3 has 14 amino acids. Trimming stripped 0 bases from V and 6 bases from J, with 13 bases between. The germline gives CDR1 GTSNPN, CDR2 SVGIG (reference sequence).

As to this clonotype: Compared with germline, one end of the junction differs, possibly owing to a read error. J is TRBJ2-5 and V is TRBV12-3 or TRBV12-4; a possible D gene is TRBD1 (6 bases). CDR3 length equals 15 residues. The CDR3 bases are TGTGCCAGCAGTTTGGGGCAGGGGCCAGGAGAGACCCGGTACTTC. This codes for CASSLGQGPGETRYF.

V gene TRBV27 combines with J gene TRBJ2-1, with D uncertain. CDR1 is MNHEY and CDR2 is SMNVEV in the germline V gene (reference sequence). The length of the CDR3 is 14 residues. Deletions cut 5 bases from V and 0 bases from J, with 8 bases between. The CDR3 coding sequence is TGTGCCAGCAGTATAACCTACTCCTACAATGAGCAGTTCTTC. Amino acid sequence: CASSITYSYNEQFF.

The chain recombines TRBV6-2 or TRBV6-3 with TRBJ2-7, with D possibly TRBD1 on 5 matching bases. V was cut by 7 bases and J by 4 bases, with 11 bases left in between. The CDR3 consists of 12 residues. The germline gives CDR1 MNHEY, CDR2 SVGEGT. This chain's CDR3 is CASTDQGYEQYF. The CDR3 DNA follows: TGTGCCAGCACCGACCAGGGTTACGAGCAGTACTTC.